This T cell receptor (beta chain) is drawn from a study of radiation and T cells in renal cell carcinoma. General study findings and limits: Baseline intratumoral clonotype presence is unknown without pretreatment biopsies. In blood, top tumor clones expanded by 2 weeks, shrinking by 4.

The germline gives CDR1 SGDLS, CDR2 YYNGEE. V lost 0 bases and J lost 7; bases outside the gene matches: 6. The CDR3 is 15 amino acids. With respect to this clone: What it binds is not known.

Time point: baseline pretreatment blood. The treatment is: 15 Gy SBRT to primary tumor, nephrectomy 4 weeks later. The assay was immunoSEQ multiplex PCR, and TCRdb's table has in-frame clones only and misses some. Here the sample spans 150,000 or so clones, about 88% being singletons. V is TRBV9 and J is TRBJ2-1; 8 bases agree with TRBD2. The input for sequencing was blood, taken from a patient whose treatment included radiotherapy and nephrectomy. The TCR sequence derives from a woman aged 45-65 years with renal cell carcinoma. The DNA of the CDR3 is TGTGCCAGCAGCGTAGACGGGAGGGTTGTAAATGAGCAGTTCTTC. This encodes CASSVDGRVVNEQFF.